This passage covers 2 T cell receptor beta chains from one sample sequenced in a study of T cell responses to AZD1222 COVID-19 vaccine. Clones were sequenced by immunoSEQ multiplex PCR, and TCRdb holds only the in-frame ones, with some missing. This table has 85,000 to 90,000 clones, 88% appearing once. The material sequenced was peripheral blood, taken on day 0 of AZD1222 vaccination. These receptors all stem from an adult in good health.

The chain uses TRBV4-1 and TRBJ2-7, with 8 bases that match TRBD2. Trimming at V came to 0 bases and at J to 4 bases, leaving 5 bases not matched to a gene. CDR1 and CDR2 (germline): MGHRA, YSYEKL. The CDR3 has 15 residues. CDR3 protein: CASSQDSSGSYEQYF. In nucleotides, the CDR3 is TGCGCCAGCAGCCAAGACTCGAGCGGGAGTTACGAGCAGTACTTC.

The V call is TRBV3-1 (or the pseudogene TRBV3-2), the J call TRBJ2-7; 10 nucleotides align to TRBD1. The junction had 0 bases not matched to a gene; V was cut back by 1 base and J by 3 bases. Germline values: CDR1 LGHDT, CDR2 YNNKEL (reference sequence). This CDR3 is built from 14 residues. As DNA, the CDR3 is TGTGCCAGCAGCCAAGGGACAGGGGGCTACGAGCAGTACTTC. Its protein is CASSQGTGGYEQYF.